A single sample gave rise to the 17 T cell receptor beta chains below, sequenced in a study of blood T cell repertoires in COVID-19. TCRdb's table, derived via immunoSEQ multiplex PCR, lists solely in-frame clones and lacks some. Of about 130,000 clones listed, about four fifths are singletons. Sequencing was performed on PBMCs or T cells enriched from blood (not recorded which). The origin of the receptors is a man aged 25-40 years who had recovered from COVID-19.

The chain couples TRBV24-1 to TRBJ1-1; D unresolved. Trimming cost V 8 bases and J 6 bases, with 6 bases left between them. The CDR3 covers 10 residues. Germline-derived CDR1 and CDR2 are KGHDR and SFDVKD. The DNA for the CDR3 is TGTGCCACCAAAGACTCTGAAGCTTTCTTT. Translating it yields CATKDSEAFF.

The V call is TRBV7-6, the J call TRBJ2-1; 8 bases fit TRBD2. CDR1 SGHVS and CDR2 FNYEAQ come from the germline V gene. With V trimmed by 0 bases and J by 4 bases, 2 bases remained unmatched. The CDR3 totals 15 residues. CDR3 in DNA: TGTGCCAGCAGCTTAGCGGGACTAGATTACAATGAGCAGTTCTTC. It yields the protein CASSLAGLDYNEQFF.

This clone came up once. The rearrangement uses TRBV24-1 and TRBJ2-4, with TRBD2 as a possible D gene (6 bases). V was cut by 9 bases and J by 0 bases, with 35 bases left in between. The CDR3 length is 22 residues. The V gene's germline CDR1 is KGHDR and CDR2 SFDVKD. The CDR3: CATRVSGGAEAVKVGAKNIQYF. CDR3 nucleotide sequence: TGTGCCACCCGCGTTAGCGGCGGGGCGGAGGCGGTTAAGGTCGGAGCCAAAAACATTCAGTACTTC.

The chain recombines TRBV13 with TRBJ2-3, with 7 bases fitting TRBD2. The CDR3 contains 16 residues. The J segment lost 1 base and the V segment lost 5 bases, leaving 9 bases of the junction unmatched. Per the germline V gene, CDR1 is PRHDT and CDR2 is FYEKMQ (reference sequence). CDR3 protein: CASSLLGGIRTDTQYF. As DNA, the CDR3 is TGTGCCAGCAGCCTCCTGGGGGGGATACGCACAGATACGCAGTATTTT.

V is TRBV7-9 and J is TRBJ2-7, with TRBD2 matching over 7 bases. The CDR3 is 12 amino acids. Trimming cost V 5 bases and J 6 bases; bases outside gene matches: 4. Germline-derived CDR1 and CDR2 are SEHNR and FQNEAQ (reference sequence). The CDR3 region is CASSTGGGEQYV. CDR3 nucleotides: TGTGCCAGCAGCACGGGGGGTGGCGAGCAGTACGTC.

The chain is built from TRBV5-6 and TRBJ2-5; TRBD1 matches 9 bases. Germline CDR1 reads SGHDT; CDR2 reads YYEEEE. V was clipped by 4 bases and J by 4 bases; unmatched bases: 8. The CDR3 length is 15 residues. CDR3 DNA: TGTGCCAGCAGCGCGGACAGGGGTCTACCAGAGACCCAGTACTTC. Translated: CASSADRGLPETQYF. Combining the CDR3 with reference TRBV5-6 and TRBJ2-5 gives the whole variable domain DAGVTQSPTHLIKTRGQQVTLRCSPKSGHDTVSWYQQALGQGPQFIFQYYEEEERQRGNFPDRFSGHQFPNYSSELNVNALLLGDSALYLCASSADRGLPETQYFGPGTRLLVL.

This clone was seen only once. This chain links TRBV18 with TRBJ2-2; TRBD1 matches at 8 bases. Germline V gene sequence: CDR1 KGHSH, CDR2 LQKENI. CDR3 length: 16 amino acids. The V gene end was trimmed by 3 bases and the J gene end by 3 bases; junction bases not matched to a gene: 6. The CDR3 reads CASSPSRQGYTGELFF. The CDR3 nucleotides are TGTGCCAGCTCACCCTCTAGACAGGGGTACACCGGGGAGCTGTTTTTT.

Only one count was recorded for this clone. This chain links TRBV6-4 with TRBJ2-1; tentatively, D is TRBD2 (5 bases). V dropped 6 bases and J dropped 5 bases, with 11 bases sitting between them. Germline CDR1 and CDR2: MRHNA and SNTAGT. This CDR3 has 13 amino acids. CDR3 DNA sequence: TGTGCCAGCAGCCGTGAGCGGAACAATGAGCAGTTCTTC. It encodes CASSRERNNEQFF.

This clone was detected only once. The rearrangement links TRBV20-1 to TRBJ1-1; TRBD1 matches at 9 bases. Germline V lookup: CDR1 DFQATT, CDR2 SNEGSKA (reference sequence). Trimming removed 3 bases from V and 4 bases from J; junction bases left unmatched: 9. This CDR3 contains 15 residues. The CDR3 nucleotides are TGCAGTGCTAGTGAACAGGGGGCGCGGGGCACTGAAGCTTTCTTT. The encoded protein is CSASEQGARGTEAFF.

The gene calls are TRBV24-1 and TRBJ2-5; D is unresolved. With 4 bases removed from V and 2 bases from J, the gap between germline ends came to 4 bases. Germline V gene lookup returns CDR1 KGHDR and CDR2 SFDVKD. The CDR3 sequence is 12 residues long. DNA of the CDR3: TGTGCCACCAGTGACCCTCAAGAGACCCAGTACTTC. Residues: CATSDPQETQYF.

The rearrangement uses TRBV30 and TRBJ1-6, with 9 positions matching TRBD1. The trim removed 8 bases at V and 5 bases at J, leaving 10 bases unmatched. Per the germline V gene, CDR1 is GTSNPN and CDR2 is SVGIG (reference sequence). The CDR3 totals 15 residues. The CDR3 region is CASSRDRVDNSPLHF. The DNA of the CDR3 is TGTGCCAGCTCCCGGGACAGGGTTGATAATTCACCCCTCCACTTT.

The chain's CDR3 is CASSQVATQETQYF. CDR3 coding DNA: TGTGCCAGTAGTCAGGTTGCAACACAAGAGACCCAGTACTTC. The J gene is TRBJ2-5, the V gene TRBV19; D gene ambiguous. The CDR3 spans 14 residues. Germline V gene lookup returns CDR1 LNHDA and CDR2 SQIVND (reference sequence). Trimming left V 5 bases short and J 2 bases short, with 12 bases between.

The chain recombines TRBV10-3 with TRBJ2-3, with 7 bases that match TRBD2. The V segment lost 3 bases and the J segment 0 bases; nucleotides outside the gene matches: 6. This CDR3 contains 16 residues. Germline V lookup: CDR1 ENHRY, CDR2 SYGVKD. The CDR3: CAISDPSGASTDTQYF. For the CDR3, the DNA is TGTGCCATCAGTGATCCTAGCGGAGCTAGCACAGATACGCAGTATTTT.

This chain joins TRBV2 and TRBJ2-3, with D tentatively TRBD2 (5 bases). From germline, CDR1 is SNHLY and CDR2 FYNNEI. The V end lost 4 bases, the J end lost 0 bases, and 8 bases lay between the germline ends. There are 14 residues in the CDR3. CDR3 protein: CASSAERSTDTQYF. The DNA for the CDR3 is TGTGCCAGCAGTGCGGAGCGGAGCACAGATACGCAGTATTTT.

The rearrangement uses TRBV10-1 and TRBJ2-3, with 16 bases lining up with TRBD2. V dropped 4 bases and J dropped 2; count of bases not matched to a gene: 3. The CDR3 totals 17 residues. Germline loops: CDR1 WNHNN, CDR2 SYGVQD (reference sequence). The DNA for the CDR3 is TGCGCCAGCAGTGGGGGACTAGCGGGAGGGCCCACAGATACGCAGTATTTT. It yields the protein CASSGGLAGGPTDTQYF.

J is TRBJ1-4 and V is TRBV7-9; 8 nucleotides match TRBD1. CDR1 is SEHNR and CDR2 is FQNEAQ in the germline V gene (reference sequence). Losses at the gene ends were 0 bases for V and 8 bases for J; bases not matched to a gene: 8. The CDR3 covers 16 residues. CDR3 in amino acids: CASSLASAGGFEKLFF. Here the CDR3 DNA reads TGTGCCAGCAGCTTAGCGAGCGCAGGGGGCTTCGAAAAACTGTTTTTT.

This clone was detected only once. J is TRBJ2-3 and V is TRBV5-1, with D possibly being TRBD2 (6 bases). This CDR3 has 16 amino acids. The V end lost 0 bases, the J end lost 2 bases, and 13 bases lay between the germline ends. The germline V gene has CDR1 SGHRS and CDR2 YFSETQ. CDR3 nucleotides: TGCGCCAGCAGCTTGGATGTGGGGGGACTCACAGATACGCAGTATTTT. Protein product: CASSLDVGGLTDTQYF.